The 18 T cell receptor beta chains below come from one sample, sequenced in a study of tissue T cells after allogeneic stem cell transplantation. Documented time point: mouse harvest day 7 after allogeneic transplant. Each mouse received 10^7 T-cell-depleted marrow cells plus 10^6 splenic CD5+ T cells by tail vein. Assay used: immunoSEQ multiplex PCR; TCRdb lists only in-frame clones, some missing. The sample shows 2,200 or so clones, around three fifths of them seen only once. The sample comprised liver tissue. The receptors stem from a female BALB/c mouse given C57BL/6 T cells with graft-versus-host disease after an allogeneic hematopoietic cell transplant.

With respect to this clone: Genes and germline are mouse. The CDR3 sequence is CSSLTASAETLYF. The CDR3 DNA, read in part, is TGTAGTTCACTGACAGCTAGTGCAGAAACGCTGTAT. The chain is built from TRBV30 and TRBJ2-3; weak D call: TRBD1 (5 bases). The CDR3 end falls 1 residue outside the read, so it is completed with the germline J gene. Germline values: CDR1 SQVVS, CDR2 ANEGSEA. CDR3 length: 13 amino acids. V lost 6 bases and J 0 bases, leaving 10 bases between the germline ends.

For this clone: Each gene name is a mouse one. The read halts 1 residue ahead of the CDR3 end, with the missing end drawn from the germline J gene. The V gene is TRBV26, the J gene TRBJ2-5; 9 bases agree with TRBD1. The CDR3 is made up of 14 amino acids. The V segment lost 6 bases and the J segment 5 bases; nucleotides outside the gene matches: 6. Germline V gene data show CDR1 as KGHPV and CDR2 as FQNQEV (reference sequence). The chain's CDR3 is CASSPTGGGDTQYF. The sequenced part of the CDR3 DNA is TGTGCCAGCAGCCCGACAGGGGGGGGAGACACCCAGTAC. Looking up the rest from reference TRBV26 and TRBJ2-5 gives the full variable domain: NSKVIQTPRYLVKGQGQKAKMRCIPEKGHPVVFWYQQNKNNEFKFLINFQNQEVLQQIDMTEKRFSAECPSNSPCSLEIQSSEAGDSALYLCASSPTGGGDTQYFGPGTRLLVL.

Comments on this clone: The gene symbols are mouse symbols. The read stops 1 residue short of the end of the CDR3; the missing end is completed from the germline J gene. The chain links TRBV1 to TRBJ1-1; TRBD1 might be the D (5 bases). Trimming left V 0 bases short and J 10 bases short, with 9 bases between. This CDR3 has 12 amino acids. CDR1 and CDR2 (germline): NSQYPW, LRSPGD (reference sequence). The CDR3: CTCSAEAGGVFF. CDR3 bases read: TGCACCTGCAGTGCAGAAGCGGGGGGAGTCTTC. Full variable domain (missing parts from reference TRBV1 and TRBJ1-1): VTLLEQNPRWRLVPRGQAVNLRCILKNSQYPWMSWYQQDLQKQLQWLFTLRSPGDKEVKSLPGADYLATRVTDTELRLQVANMSQGRTLYCTCSAEAGGVFFGKGTRLTVV.

To note about this clone: These gene names are mouse names. The missing CDR3 end, 1 residue past where the read stops, is filled in from the germline J gene. The chain joins TRBV23 to TRBJ2-3; no check of the table's D call, TRBD2, against the DNA was made. The CDR3 is 14 residues long. CDR1 is KGHTA, CDR2 FQNQQP, per germline. The covered CDR3 bases are TGCTCCAGCAGCCGCTGGGGGGGTGCAGAAACGCTGTAT. It specifies CSSSRWGGAETLY. In full, the CDR3 reads CSSSRWGGAETLYF.

A remark on this clone: Each gene name is a mouse one. The CDR3 end falls 1 residue outside the read, so it is completed with the germline J gene. The chain couples TRBV26 to TRBJ2-5; 7 bases match TRBD1. J lost 3 bases, V lost 5 bases, and 2 bases had no gene match. This CDR3 has 13 amino acids. Germline CDR1 and CDR2: KGHPV and FQNQEV (reference sequence). Partial CDR3 DNA: TGTGCCAGCAGTTCAGGGGGACAAGACACCCAGTAC. Translating it yields CASSSGGQDTQY. From start to end, the CDR3 is CASSSGGQDTQYF.

To note about this clone: Mouse germline and gene names are used. From the germline J gene comes the end of the CDR3, since the read stops 1 residue before it. The V call is TRBV4, the J call TRBJ1-4; D is unresolved. The germline gives CDR1 LGHDT, CDR2 YNNKQL (reference sequence). The V end was cut by 4 bases, the J end by 0 bases, with 3 bases between. The CDR3 sequence is 13 residues long. The CDR3 bases that were read are TGTGCCAGCAGCTTTTTTTCCAACGAAAGATTATTT. It codes for CASSFFSNERLF. The full CDR3 sequence reads CASSFFSNERLFF.

This clone is a singleton in its sample. The genes are named according to mouse. Read coverage stops 1 residue before the CDR3 terminus; the germline J gene supplies the remainder. The chain is built from TRBV26 and TRBJ1-1; 8 nucleotides match TRBD1. From germline, CDR1 is KGHPV and CDR2 FQNQEV (reference sequence). The CDR3 length is 12 residues. After removal of 2 bases from V and 8 bases from J, the junction contained 1 base not matched to a gene. CDR3: CASSLTGGEVFF. The covered CDR3 bases are TGTGCCAGCAGTCTGACAGGGGGGGAAGTCTTC.

With regard to this clone: The genes are named according to mouse. The CDR3 extends 1 residue past the end of the read, so its final part is completed from the germline J gene. This chain connects TRBV20 to TRBJ2-7, with D maybe TRBD2 (6 bases). Trimming took off 0 bases at V and 7 bases at J, with 10 bases between the two ends. There are 12 residues in the CDR3. Germline assignment: CDR1 GFQATS and CDR2 STVNSAI. The CDR3 loop reads CGAREGGGEQYF. Incomplete CDR3 DNA: TGTGGTGCTAGGGAGGGGGGTGGAGAACAGTAC.

This clone was counted between two and nine times. Mouse germline and gene names are used. The read is 1 residue too short to cover the CDR3 end, so that end is filled in from the germline J gene. The rearrangement uses TRBV13-2 and TRBJ2-5; D gene unclear. Trimming cost V 2 bases and J 0 bases, with 7 bases left between them. Germline CDR1 and CDR2: NNHNN and SYGAGS (reference sequence). This CDR3 has 14 amino acids. CDR3 protein: CASGERVNQDTQYF. The sequenced part of the CDR3 DNA is TGTGCCAGCGGTGAAAGGGTTAACCAAGACACCCAGTAC.

About this clone: Genes here carry mouse names. With the read ending 1 residue before the CDR3 end, the germline J gene is used to fill in that end. V and J are TRBV26 and TRBJ1-1; D unresolved. Trimming stripped 3 bases from V and 0 bases from J, with 5 bases between. This CDR3 is built from 13 residues. The V gene's germline CDR1 is KGHPV and CDR2 FQNQEV (reference sequence). CDR3 amino acids: CASSLAANTEVFF. Partial CDR3 DNA: TGTGCCAGCAGTCTAGCAGCAAACACAGAAGTCTTC.

A remark on this clone: The germline and genes are mouse ones. The read terminates 1 residue before the CDR3 end, so the remaining end is supplied by the germline J gene. The chain carries TRBV1 and TRBJ2-7; TRBD1 agrees at 7 bases. CDR3 length: 14 residues. In germline, CDR1 is NSQYPW, CDR2 LRSPGD (reference sequence). The V and J ends lost 5 bases and 0 bases, in that order; junction bases with no gene match: 4. This chain's CDR3 is CTCSSRGSSYEQYF. Partial CDR3 DNA: TGCACCTGCAGTTCCAGGGGGAGCTCCTATGAACAGTAC.

Comments on this clone: Genes and germline are mouse. Sequencing ends 1 residue short of the CDR3 end; the germline J gene provides the rest. The chain has TRBV1 and TRBJ1-1, with D possibly TRBD1 on 6 matching bases. The CDR3 covers 14 residues. Germline CDR1 is NSQYPW and CDR2 is LRSPGD (reference sequence). The germline V and J ends were trimmed by 3 bases and 0 bases, with 8 bases remaining between them. The sequenced CDR3 bases are TGCACCTGCAGTGCCGACAGGCCAAACACAGAAGTCTTC. Translated: CTCSADRPNTEVF. The whole CDR3 protein is CTCSADRPNTEVFF.

Comment on this clone: Gene names and germline match the mouse. The read ends 1 residue before the CDR3 terminus; that terminus is restored from the germline J gene. J is TRBJ2-3 and V is TRBV26; 7 bases align to TRBD2. Per the germline V gene, CDR1 is KGHPV and CDR2 is FQNQEV (reference sequence). The CDR3 has 15 residues. Trimming at V came to 7 bases and at J to 0 bases, leaving 7 bases not matched to a gene. CDR3 bases read: TGTGCCAGCACCTTGACTGGGAGTAGTGCAGAAACGCTGTAT. It encodes CASTLTGSSAETLY. The whole CDR3 protein is CASTLTGSSAETLYF. The variable domain in full, with the rest retrieved from reference TRBV26 and TRBJ2-3, is NSKVIQTPRYLVKGQGQKAKMRCIPEKGHPVVFWYQQNKNNEFKFLINFQNQEVLQQIDMTEKRFSAECPSNSPCSLEIQSSEAGDSALYLCASTLTGSSAETLYFGSGTRLTVL.

By frequency in the sample, this clone is large. Genes and germline are mouse. The read ends 1 residue before the CDR3 terminus; that terminus is restored from the germline J gene. The chain uses TRBV31 and TRBJ2-1; 8 bases map to TRBD1. Germline CDR1 and CDR2: GKSSPN and SITVG. The CDR3 totals 15 residues. J was trimmed by 1 base and V by 1 base; bases with no gene match: 3. The CDR3 bases that were read are TGTGCCTGGAGTCGGCAGGGGGCCAACTATGCTGAGCAGTTC. It codes for CAWSRQGANYAEQF. The entire CDR3 is CAWSRQGANYAEQFF.

This clone was detected only a few times. Mouse gene names and germline throughout. The DNA ends 1 residue before the CDR3 does, and the rest of the CDR3 is filled in from the germline J gene. The chain couples TRBV3 to TRBJ2-4, with TRBD2 matching over 10 bases. This CDR3 contains 13 residues. V was clipped by 4 bases and J by 5 bases; unmatched bases: 0. Per germline, CDR1 SNHLY and CDR2 FYNGKV (reference sequence). CDR3 loop: CASSWTGGNTLYF. CDR3 bases read: TGTGCCAGCAGCTGGACTGGGGGAAACACCTTGTAC.

Details on this clone: Mouse names are used for the genes. The read finishes 1 residue shy of the CDR3 end, and the germline J gene is used to complete it. The chain couples TRBV13-3 to TRBJ2-2, with TRBD1 identical over 7 bases. Per the germline V gene, CDR1 is NNHDY and CDR2 is SYVADS. V lost 1 base, J lost 1 base, and 4 bases stayed unmatched. The CDR3 has 16 amino acids. CDR3 sequence: CASSDPQGVNTGQLYF. The sequenced CDR3 bases are TGTGCCAGCAGTGATCCGCAGGGGGTAAACACCGGGCAGCTCTAC.

A remark on this clone: Mouse gene names and germline throughout. Coverage ceases 1 residue before the CDR3 finishes, and the germline J gene fills in the end. The gene calls are TRBV13-2 and TRBJ1-1, with D hard to call. V lost 0 bases, J lost 0 bases, and 6 bases lay in between. Germline assignment: CDR1 NNHNN and CDR2 SYGAGS (reference sequence). The CDR3 has 14 amino acids. CDR3 DNA, as far as it was read: TGTGCCAGCGGTGATGCTGGGCCAAACACAGAAGTCTTC. This codes for CASGDAGPNTEVF. The full CDR3 protein is CASGDAGPNTEVFF.

This clone turned up a few times. Gene names are the mouse ones. The read terminates 1 residue before the CDR3 end, so the remaining end is supplied by the germline J gene. This chain links TRBV5 with TRBJ2-7; TRBD2 agrees at 7 bases. Germline CDR1 reads LGHNA; CDR2 reads YNLKQL (reference sequence). V shed 0 bases, J shed 4 bases, and the junction held 6 bases outside the gene matches. This CDR3 region has 15 residues. CDR3 bases read: TGTGCCAGCAGCCAAGAAAGGGTCTGGGGGTATGAACAGTAC. It translates to CASSQERVWGYEQY. The whole CDR3 sequence reads CASSQERVWGYEQYF.